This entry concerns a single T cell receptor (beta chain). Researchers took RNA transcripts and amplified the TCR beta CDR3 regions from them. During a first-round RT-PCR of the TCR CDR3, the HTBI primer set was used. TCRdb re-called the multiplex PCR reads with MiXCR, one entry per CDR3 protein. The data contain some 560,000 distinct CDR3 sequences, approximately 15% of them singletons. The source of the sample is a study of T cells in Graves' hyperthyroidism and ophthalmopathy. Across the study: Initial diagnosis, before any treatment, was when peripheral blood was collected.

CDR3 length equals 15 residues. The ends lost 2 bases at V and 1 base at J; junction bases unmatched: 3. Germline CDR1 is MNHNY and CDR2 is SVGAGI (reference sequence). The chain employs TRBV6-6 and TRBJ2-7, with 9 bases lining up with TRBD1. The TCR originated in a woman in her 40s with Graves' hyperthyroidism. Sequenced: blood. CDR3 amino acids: CASSYRDRESYEQYF. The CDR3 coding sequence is TGTGCCAGCAGTTACAGGGACAGGGAGTCCTACGAGCAGTACTTC.